This T cell receptor (beta chain) was sequenced in a study of human T cells and chemical hapten exposure. Study context: A mostly female patient group had alopecia areata, totalis or universalis. Findings and limits, study-wide: Patch test score rose with PT1 expanded TCRs, significant at 8, 16, 32, not 4. Expanded TCRs produced significantly more large CDR3 similarity clusters than controls did.

At least ten counts were recorded for this clonotype. No antigen is known for it. MiXCR, run by TCRdb on the RACE reads, gives a single entry per CDR3 protein. In the table there are just under 350,000 distinct CDR3 sequences, around 6.9% of which are singletons. Germline CDR1 is MNHNY and CDR2 is SVGAGI (reference sequence). The V and J ends lost 4 bases and 3 bases respectively, with 4 bases between them. The CDR3 is 11 residues long. Time point in this sample: patch test 1, 2 weeks after DPC sensitization. Indicated treatment: therapeutic diphenylcyclopropenone sensitization with weekly scalp DPC. This sequence originates from a woman aged 18-29 years with alopecia areata. Some clones in this sample may be carry-over from other donors' samples. This chain uses TRBV6-6 with TRBJ2-7, with D uncertain. Source: whole blood, taken in connection with sensitization to the hapten diphenylcyclopropenone (DPC). CDR3 amino acids: CASSSLYEQYF. As DNA, the CDR3 is TGTGCCAGCAGTTCCCTCTACGAGCAGTACTTC.